The 17 T cell receptor beta chains below were found in one sample sequenced in a study of cytomegalovirus exposure and HLA in healthy donors. Only in-frame clones appear in the TCRdb table, and some are missing; sequencing was by immunoSEQ multiplex PCR. The sample has approximately 130,000 clones; roughly 84% are singletons. Sequenced input: PBMCs. The origin of the receptors is a woman between 25 and 40 years old in good health and CMV-seronegative.

J is TRBJ1-2 and V is TRBV7-6, with D possibly being TRBD1 (6 bases). The CDR3 totals 14 residues. V was cut by 5 bases and J by 7 bases, with 17 bases left in between. In germline, CDR1 is SGHVS, CDR2 FNYEAQ. The CDR3 sequence: CASSPEGRGRGYTF. For the CDR3, the DNA is TGTGCCAGCAGCCCCGAGGGCAGGGGCCGTGGCTACACCTTC.

The V gene is TRBV10-1, the J gene TRBJ2-3; 14 bases are shared with TRBD2. Germline values: CDR1 WNHNN, CDR2 SYGVQD (reference sequence). The CDR3 is 18 residues long. With 6 bases clipped from V and 0 bases from J, the junction kept 8 bases outside the gene matches. As DNA, the CDR3 is TGCGCCAGCAGCGGACTAGCGGGGGGCCGCCCTAGCACAGATACGCAGTATTTT. It specifies CASSGLAGGRPSTDTQYF.

This clone appeared a single time. The chain links TRBV5-4 to TRBJ1-4, with D maybe TRBD1 (5 bases). There are 16 residues in the CDR3. V was pared by 0 bases and J by 0 bases, with 9 bases between. Germline CDR1 and CDR2: SGHNT and YYREEE (reference sequence). The CDR3: CASSLGGGATNEKLFF. The CDR3 DNA sequence: TGTGCCAGCAGCTTGGGGGGGGGTGCAACTAATGAAAAACTGTTTTTT.

This clone was detected only a few times. The rearrangement joins TRBV7-9 to TRBJ2-7; possible D gene TRBD2, 5 bases. V gave up 1 base and J gave up 3 bases, with 7 bases separating them. The CDR3 is 13 residues long. Per the germline V gene, CDR1 is SEHNR and CDR2 is FQNEAQ (reference sequence). The CDR3 is CASSLDEGYEQYF. In nucleotides, the CDR3 is TGTGCCAGCAGCTTAGATGAGGGCTACGAGCAGTACTTC.

The rearrangement uses TRBV5-4 and TRBJ2-7, with D possibly TRBD1 on 6 matching bases. Looked up from germline, CDR1 is SGHNT and CDR2 is YYREEE (reference sequence). Trimming cost V 0 bases and J 2 bases, with 12 bases left between them. The CDR3 spans 15 residues. The DNA for the CDR3 is TGTGCCAGCAGCTTGGGCGACAGGAGAACCTACGAGCAGTACTTC. It translates to CASSLGDRRTYEQYF.

The CDR3 protein is CASSLSLNTGELFF. In nucleotides, the CDR3 is TGTGCCAGCAGCTTAAGCCTGAACACCGGGGAGCTGTTTTTT. The V gene is TRBV11-3, the J gene TRBJ2-2; D is uncertain. Trimming cost V 2 bases and J 1 base, with 5 bases left between them. Germline V gives CDR1 SGHNT, CDR2 YENEEA. This CDR3 has 14 residues.

The gene calls are TRBV5-1 and TRBJ2-3; 10 bases map to TRBD2. Losses at the gene ends were 4 bases for V and 7 bases for J; bases not matched to a gene: 6. The germline gives CDR1 SGHRS, CDR2 YFSETQ. This CDR3 is built from 14 residues. CDR3 sequence: CASSLSGGSHTQYF. The CDR3 DNA follows: TGCGCCAGCAGCCTTAGCGGGGGGTCACATACGCAGTATTTT.

V is TRBV5-6 and J is TRBJ1-1; TRBD1 is a possible D gene (5 bases). CDR3 length: 14 residues. V lost 4 bases, J lost 4 bases, and 14 bases lay in between. Germline CDR1 reads SGHDT; CDR2 reads YYEEEE. CDR3 protein: CASSGAITITEAFF. The CDR3 nucleotides are TGTGCCAGCAGCGGGGCCATTACCATCACTGAAGCTTTCTTT.

V gene TRBV27 combines with J gene TRBJ1-1; D is undetermined. With 3 bases removed from V and 4 bases from J, the gap between germline ends came to 12 bases. CDR3 length: 14 amino acids. Germline loops: CDR1 MNHEY, CDR2 SMNVEV (reference sequence). CDR3 nucleotides: TGTGCCAGCAGTTTCTTAATAGGGAGCACTGAAGCTTTCTTT. Amino acids: CASSFLIGSTEAFF.

The genes are TRBV29-1 and TRBJ1-5; 8 nucleotides align to TRBD1. The CDR3 is made up of 13 amino acids. V was clipped by 7 bases and J by 6 bases; unmatched bases: 8. Germline CDR1 SQVTM, CDR2 ANQGSEA. The CDR3 is CSGMTGEGQPQHF. The DNA of the CDR3 is TGCAGCGGCATGACAGGGGAGGGTCAGCCCCAGCATTTT.

The chain combines TRBV27 with TRBJ1-6; 7 bases are a match to TRBD1. V shed 5 bases and J 6 bases; nucleotides not matched to a gene: 10. This CDR3 contains 16 residues. Germline CDR1 is MNHEY and CDR2 is SMNVEV (reference sequence). CDR3 loop: CASSLSGQTPNSPLHF. CDR3 in DNA: TGTGCCAGCAGTCTTTCGGGACAGACACCTAATTCACCCCTCCACTTT.

The CDR3 sequence: CASSSMRDSPMGQETQYF. In nucleotides, the CDR3 is TGTGCCAGCAGCTCCATGCGGGACTCCCCTATGGGGCAAGAGACCCAGTACTTC. The chain employs TRBV5-4 and TRBJ2-5, with TRBD2 as a possible D gene (6 bases). From germline, CDR1 is SGHNT and CDR2 YYREEE (reference sequence). The CDR3 is made up of 18 amino acids. The V end was cut by 3 bases, the J end by 2 bases, with 23 bases between.

This sequence joins TRBV9 and TRBJ2-7, with D perhaps TRBD1 (8 bases). Between the trimmed V and J ends, which lost 3 bases and 5 bases, there was a span of 15 bases. CDR1 SGDLS and CDR2 YYNGEE come from the germline V gene. This CDR3 is built from 14 residues. Here the CDR3 DNA reads TGTGCCAGCAGCGCGGGGGGACAGGTCGACGAGCAGTACTTC. Residues: CASSAGGQVDEQYF.

The chain is built from TRBV4-1 and TRBJ2-2; D possibly corresponds to TRBD2 (5 bases). Germline-derived CDR1 and CDR2 are MGHRA and YSYEKL. This CDR3 comprises 16 residues. V gave up 3 bases and J gave up 7 bases, with 18 bases separating them. CDR3 sequence reads: CASSHGKVNGDGELFF. CDR3 sequence (DNA): TGCGCCAGCAGCCATGGGAAAGTAAACGGGGACGGGGAGCTGTTTTTT.

V is TRBV7-6 and J is TRBJ1-6; 12 bases are shared with TRBD1. J gave up 13 bases and V 5 bases, and 6 bases lay outside the gene matches. Germline V gene lookup returns CDR1 SGHVS and CDR2 FNYEAQ. The CDR3 loop spans 14 amino acids. The CDR3 nucleotides read TGTGCCAGCAGCGCGGGACAGGGGGCCCTCCCCCTCCACTTT. Amino acids: CASSAGQGALPLHF. Full variable domain (remainder filled in from reference TRBV7-6 and TRBJ1-6): GAGVSQSPRYKVTKRGQDVALRCDPISGHVSLYWYRQALGQGPEFLTYFNYEAQQDKSGLPNDRFSAERPEGSISTLTIQRTEQRDSAMYRCASSAGQGALPLHFGNGTRLTVT.

The chain uses TRBV7-2 and TRBJ2-3, with 7 bases identical to TRBD2. The J segment lost 4 bases and the V segment lost 2 bases, leaving 6 bases of the junction unmatched. Germline lookup yields CDR1 SGHTA and CDR2 FQGNSA. The CDR3 sequence is 15 residues long. Written as DNA, the CDR3 is TGTGCCAGCAGCTTATCCCGACTAGCTGCAGATACGCAGTATTTT. It yields the protein CASSLSRLAADTQYF.

The chain has TRBV27 and TRBJ2-7; TRBD2 might be the D (7 bases). From germline, CDR1 is MNHEY and CDR2 SMNVEV (reference sequence). The CDR3 sequence is 14 residues long. The V end was cut by 6 bases, the J end by 7 bases, with 19 bases between. CDR3 in DNA: TGTGCCAGCAGGGGCGGGGGCCTTGTTTTGGAGCAGTACTTC. This encodes CASRGGGLVLEQYF.